A selection of T cell receptor beta chains follows, all from one sample in a study of cytomegalovirus exposure and HLA in healthy donors. The repertoire was sequenced with immunoSEQ multiplex PCR; TCRdb's copy has only in-frame clones and lacks some. The data show about 180,000 clones, roughly 85% seen once. The source material was PBMCs. The source is a middle-aged woman in good health and CMV-seronegative. CDR3s include the opening cysteine and the closing phenylalanine or tryptophan. A D gene is named only where the DNA matches it firmly. A row's size may be missing; if present it is once, few, many or a size class.

>TRBV6-5|TRBD1|few|TRBJ1-1
CASSLPGGTEAFF
TGTGCCAGCAGTTTGCCAGGGGGCACTGAAGCTTTCTTT
>TRBV6-5|NA|few|TRBJ2-7
CASSYPGGEQYF
TGTGCCAGCAGTTACCCCGGGGGCGAGCAGTACTTC
>TRBV27|TRBD2|NA|TRBJ2-5
CASSPRTSGGARETQYF
TGTGCCAGCAGTCCGCGGACTAGCGGGGGGGCTCGGGAGACCCAGTACTTC
>TRBV6-5|NA|few|TRBJ1-3
CASRTGISGNTIYF
TGTGCCAGCAGAACAGGAATCTCTGGAAACACCATATATTTT
>TRBV5-1|TRBD2|NA|TRBJ2-1
CASSPKQNSGNSYNEQFF
TGCGCCAGCAGTCCGAAACAGAATAGCGGGAACTCCTACAATGAGCAGTTCTTC
>TRBV29-1|TRBD2|NA|TRBJ2-1
CSVDVLAGGVPEQFF
TGCAGCGTTGACGTACTAGCGGGAGGGGTCCCTGAGCAGTTCTTC
>TRBV5-1|TRBD1|NA|TRBJ1-6
CASSVQGSSYNSPLHF
TGCGCCAGCAGCGTACAGGGGAGCTCCTATAATTCACCCCTCCACTTT
>TRBV18|TRBD1|NA|TRBJ1-1
CASSPGTGAEAFF
TGTGCCAGCTCACCAGGGACAGGGGCTGAAGCTTTCTTT
>TRBV5-1|TRBD1|once|TRBJ2-3
CASSLDRGIGTDTQYF
TGCGCCAGCAGCTTGGACAGGGGAATAGGCACAGATACGCAGTATTTT
>TRBV6-1|NA|NA|TRBJ2-7
CASSDGGSYEQYF
TGTGCCAGCAGTGACGGCGGCTCCTACGAGCAGTACTTC
>TRBV19|TRBD1|NA|TRBJ2-1
CASSITGTGGGGEQFF
TGTGCCAGTAGTATTACCGGGACAGGGGGCGGGGGTGAGCAGTTCTTC
>TRBV27|NA|NA|TRBJ1-5
CASSPLGNQPQHF
TGTGCCAGCAGTCCCCTAGGCAATCAGCCCCAGCATTTT
>TRBV18|NA|NA|TRBJ2-7
CASSPGLDSWYSYEQYF
TGTGCCAGCTCACCTGGCCTCGACTCGTGGTACTCCTACGAGCAGTACTTC
>TRBV7-3|NA|NA|TRBJ2-5
CASNTQETQYF
TGTGCCAGCAACACCCAAGAGACCCAGTACTTC
>TRBV2|NA|NA|TRBJ1-1
CASLYTGNTEAFF
TGTGCCAGCCTCTACACGGGGAACACTGAAGCTTTCTTT
>TRBV2|TRBD1|NA|TRBJ2-3
CASSTGDHRTDTQYF
TGTGCCAGCAGCACAGGGGATCACCGCACAGATACGCAGTATTTT
>TRBV5-1|NA|NA|TRBJ2-3
CASSMGLIGADTQYF
TGCGCCAGCAGCATGGGATTAATTGGAGCAGATACGCAGTATTTT
>TRBV7-2|NA|NA|TRBJ1-4
CASSSTTRSYEKLFF
TGTGCCAGCAGCTCGACAACCAGGTCGTATGAAAAACTGTTTTTT
>TRBV19|NA|few|TRBJ1-2
CASSIGDIYGYTF
TGTGCCAGTAGTATCGGCGACATCTATGGCTACACCTTC
>TRBV5-6|NA|NA|TRBJ2-7
CASRSDRDYEQYF
TGTGCCAGCAGATCGGACAGAGACTACGAGCAGTACTTC
>TRBV6-6|NA|NA|TRBJ2-7
CASSDNYEQYF
TGTGCCAGCAGTGACAATTACGAGCAGTACTTC
>TRBV6-6|NA|NA|TRBJ1-5
CASSRDRINQPQHF
TGTGCCAGCAGCCGTGACAGGATCAATCAGCCCCAGCATTTT
>TRBV18|TRBD1|NA|TRBJ1-2
CASSPGQGAGNYGYTF
TGTGCCAGCTCCCCGGGACAGGGGGCTGGCAACTATGGCTACACCTTC
>TRBV2|NA|NA|TRBJ2-5
CASSEGAGWQETQYF
TGTGCCAGCAGTGAAGGAGCAGGTTGGCAGGAGACCCAGTACTTC
>TRBV2|TRBD1|NA|TRBJ2-5
CASSGARGGFGKTQYF
TGTGCCAGCAGTGGGGCTAGAGGGGGCTTTGGAAAGACCCAGTACTTC
>TRBV7-2|NA|NA|TRBJ2-7
CASSFQGHEQYF
TGTGCCAGCAGCTTTCAGGGCCACGAGCAGTACTTC